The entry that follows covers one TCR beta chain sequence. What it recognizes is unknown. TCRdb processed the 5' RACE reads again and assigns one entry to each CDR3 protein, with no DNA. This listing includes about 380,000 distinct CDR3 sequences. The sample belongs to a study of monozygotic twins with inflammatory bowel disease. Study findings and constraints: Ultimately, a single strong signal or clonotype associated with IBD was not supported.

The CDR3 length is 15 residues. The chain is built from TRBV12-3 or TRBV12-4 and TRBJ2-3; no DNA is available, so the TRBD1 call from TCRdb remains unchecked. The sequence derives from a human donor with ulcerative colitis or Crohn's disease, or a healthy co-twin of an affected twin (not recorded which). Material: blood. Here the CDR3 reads CASSLGDRVADTQYF.